These 27 T cell receptor beta chains were all obtained from the same sample, sequenced in a study of T cell repertoires in cytomegalovirus infection. Using its own MiXCR run on the reads, TCRdb lists one record per CDR3 protein. Here the sample spans about 70,000 distinct CDR3 sequences, more than 20% being singletons. No antigens are known for them. Sequenced here: CD8+ T cells from cultured PBMCs, sampled from culture after CMV antigen stimulation. The receptors derive from a human donor in good health (CMV status not recorded). Some clones in this sample may be carry-over from other donors' samples.

The rearrangement links TRBV29-1 to TRBJ2-7; D might be TRBD2 (6 bases). The CDR3 totals 12 residues. Germline CDR1 is SQVTM and CDR2 is ANQGSEA. V lost 7 bases to trimming and J lost 1 base, with 11 bases between them. CDR3 in amino acids: CSARAGSYEQYF. The DNA of the CDR3 is TGCAGCGCTCGGGCGGGATCCTACGAGCAGTACTTC.

The V gene is TRBV7-2, the J gene TRBJ2-2; D is unresolved. This CDR3 has 12 amino acids. Germline CDR1 and CDR2: SGHTA and FQGNSA. The germline V and J ends were trimmed by 2 bases and 8 bases, with 6 bases remaining between them. The CDR3 region has the DNA TGTGCCAGCAGCTTACGTTGGGGGGAGCTGTTTTTT. Its translation is CASSLRWGELFF.

This sequence joins TRBV6-2 or TRBV6-3 and TRBJ2-7; D uncertain. Per the germline V gene, CDR1 is MNHEY and CDR2 is SVGEGT. CDR3 length equals 15 residues. Trimming removed 1 base at V and 4 bases at J, with 14 bases between. CDR3: CASSYFRPQLYEQYF. CDR3 DNA sequence: TGTGCCAGCAGTTACTTCAGGCCCCAGCTATACGAGCAGTACTTC.

This clonotype has more than one count but fewer than ten. The chain is built from TRBV6-2 or TRBV6-3 and TRBJ2-2; D is undetermined. V lost 0 bases, J lost 1 base, and 6 bases lay in between. The CDR3 is 15 amino acids. CDR1 and CDR2 from the germline V gene are MNHEY and SVGEGT. The CDR3 DNA reads as TGTGCCAGCAGTTACTCGATCGGGAACACCGGGGAGCTGTTTTTT. Translation: CASSYSIGNTGELFF.

This clonotype was picked up a small number of times. V usage is TRBV6-2 or TRBV6-3 and J usage is TRBJ1-1; 8 nucleotides line up with TRBD1. The V gene end was trimmed by 2 bases and the J gene end by 0 bases; junction bases not matched to a gene: 8. Germline CDR1 MNHEY, CDR2 SVGEGT. The CDR3 is 17 amino acids. The CDR3 loop reads CASSYLVTGAMNTEAFF. For the CDR3, the DNA is TGTGCCAGCAGTTACCTCGTGACAGGGGCGATGAACACTGAAGCTTTCTTT.

The rearrangement uses TRBV7-2 and TRBJ2-7, with TRBD1 as a possible D gene (5 bases). Germline V CDR1 and CDR2: SGHTA, FQGNSA. CDR3 length: 13 residues. V was pared by 5 bases and J by 1 base, with 9 bases between. CDR3 nucleotide sequence: TGTGCCAGCAGCCGTGCAGGGTCCTACGAGCAGTACTTC. Its translation is CASSRAGSYEQYF.

This clonotype was picked up a small number of times. The chain has TRBV4-3 and TRBJ2-3; 7 bases are a match to TRBD1. The V gene end was trimmed by 0 bases and the J gene end by 2 bases; junction bases not matched to a gene: 2. From germline, CDR1 is LGHNA and CDR2 YSLEER. This CDR3 is built from 15 residues. In DNA, the CDR3 is TGCGCCAGCAGCCAAGATGGACAGGCCACAGATACGCAGTATTTT. As protein: CASSQDGQATDTQYF.

The chain is built from TRBV10-3 and TRBJ2-2; D is ambiguous. V was cut by 3 bases and J by 6 bases, with 8 bases left in between. The CDR3 spans 13 residues. Germline V CDR1 and CDR2: ENHRY, SYGVKD. CDR3 in DNA: TGTGCCATCAGTGATCGAAAACCCGGGGAGCTGTTTTTT. Translated: CAISDRKPGELFF.

This clonotype was seen many times. V gene TRBV4-2 combines with J gene TRBJ2-7, with 13 bases aligning to TRBD2. Germline V lookup: CDR1 LGHNA, CDR2 YNFKEQ. The J segment lost 6 bases and the V segment lost 2 bases, leaving 4 bases of the junction unmatched. This CDR3 comprises 15 residues. The chain's CDR3 is CASSQPGLAGREQYF. CDR3 nucleotide sequence: TGTGCCAGCAGCCAACCGGGACTAGCGGGGCGCGAGCAGTACTTC.

This clonotype was observed a handful of times. The gene calls are TRBV20-1 and TRBJ2-7, with a weak D call TRBD1 (5 bases). The CDR3 has 14 residues. V was trimmed by 5 bases and J by 5 bases, leaving 19 bases between them. Germline lookup yields CDR1 DFQATT and CDR2 SNEGSKA (reference sequence). CDR3 DNA: TGCAGTGCTCGTAAACCAGGACAACACAACGAGCAGTACTTC. Encoded protein: CSARKPGQHNEQYF.

The chain combines TRBV7-8 with TRBJ2-7, with D tentatively TRBD1 or TRBD2 (6 bases each). The germline gives CDR1 SGHVS, CDR2 FQNEAQ. The CDR3 is 14 amino acids. The germline V and J ends were trimmed by 0 bases and 6 bases, with 12 bases remaining between them. The CDR3 nucleotides are TGTGCCAGCAGCTTAGCGGGTCGGGGGCGCGAGCAGTACTTC. Its translation is CASSLAGRGREQYF.

This clonotype showed up just a few times. V and J are TRBV4-3 and TRBJ2-5; 13 nucleotides match TRBD2. The trim removed 1 base at V and 4 bases at J, leaving 9 bases unmatched. Germline CDR1 and CDR2: LGHNA and YSLEER. CDR3 length: 18 residues. The CDR3 loop is CASSQVLAGGPGRETQYF. CDR3 nucleotides: TGCGCCAGCAGCCAAGTACTAGCGGGGGGGCCCGGAAGAGAGACCCAGTACTTC.

This clonotype was counted at least ten times. The CDR3 region is CASRLGFGQPRAGRITDTQYF. CDR3 bases: TGTGCCAGCAGACTAGGCTTCGGCCAACCCCGGGCGGGGCGAATCACAGATACGCAGTATTTT. This chain joins TRBV7-6 and TRBJ2-3, with D perhaps matching TRBD2 (6 bases). This CDR3 is 21 amino acids long. Per the germline V gene, CDR1 is SGHVS and CDR2 is FNYEAQ. The V end lost 6 bases, the J end lost 2 bases, and 33 bases lay between the germline ends. The whole variable domain, filled in from reference TRBV7-6 and TRBJ2-3, reads GAGVSQSPRYKVTKRGQDVALRCDPISGHVSLYWYRQALGQGPEFLTYFNYEAQQDKSGLPNDRFSAERPEGSISTLTIQRTEQRDSAMYRCASRLGFGQPRAGRITDTQYFGPGTRLTVL.

At least ten counts were recorded for this clonotype. The chain's CDR3 is CASSLGVRGGLDEQFF. CDR3 DNA sequence: TGTGCCAGCAGTTTAGGTGTTAGGGGGGGCCTGGATGAGCAGTTCTTC. The chain recombines TRBV12-3 or TRBV12-4 with TRBJ2-1, with D perhaps matching TRBD2 (7 bases). The V gene lost 1 base and the J gene lost 8 bases, with 18 bases spanning the gap. The CDR3 contains 16 residues.

The chain carries TRBV7-9 and TRBJ2-7, with 8 positions matching TRBD1. The germline CDR1 and CDR2 sequences are SEHNR and FQNEAQ (reference sequence). V lost 3 bases, J lost 6 bases, and 7 bases stayed unmatched. This CDR3 is built from 14 residues. CDR3 loop: CASSFAGQVGEQYF. Here the CDR3 DNA reads TGTGCCAGCAGCTTCGCGGGACAGGTAGGCGAGCAGTACTTC.

The chain combines TRBV7-2 with TRBJ1-3; the D is unclear. Germline V lookup: CDR1 SGHTA, CDR2 FQGNSA. The V end was cut by 5 bases, the J end by 0 bases, with 11 bases between. The length of the CDR3 is 15 residues. The CDR3 coding sequence is TGTGCCAGCAGCCCGTACCCCGGCTCTGGAAACACCATATATTTT. Its protein product is CASSPYPGSGNTIYF.

This clonotype was picked up a small number of times. This chain links TRBV6-2 or TRBV6-3 with TRBJ2-1, with D perhaps TRBD2 (6 bases). This CDR3 contains 15 residues. V lost 2 bases, J lost 3 bases, and 11 bases lay in between. Germline loops: CDR1 MNHEY, CDR2 SVGEGT. CDR3 DNA: TGTGCCAGCAGTTACCTAGCGACCCGCTACAATGAGCAGTTCTTC. Translation gives CASSYLATRYNEQFF.

The V and J genes are TRBV6-6 and TRBJ1-1; D might be TRBD1 (6 bases). CDR3 length equals 14 residues. Germline V gives CDR1 MNHNY, CDR2 SVGAGI (reference sequence). Trimming stripped 8 bases from V and 5 bases from J, with 18 bases between. The DNA of the CDR3 is TGTGCCAGCCCGAGGGAGGGGGGGGTAACTGAAGCTTTCTTT. Encoded protein: CASPREGGVTEAFF.

This clonotype was seen only a few times. The J gene is TRBJ1-4, the V gene TRBV7-9; D ambiguous. Germline lookup yields CDR1 SEHNR and CDR2 FQNEAQ (reference sequence). Trimming removed 5 bases at V and 6 bases at J, with 13 bases between. The length of the CDR3 is 14 residues. CDR3 DNA: TGTGCCAGCAGCCTTCCAACGGCTGATGAAAAACTGTTTTTT. Its translation is CASSLPTADEKLFF. Based on the CDR3 plus reference TRBV7-9 and TRBJ1-4, the full variable domain is DTGVSQNPRHKITKRGQNVTFRCDPISEHNRLYWYRQTLGQGPEFLTYFQNEAQLEKSRLLSDRFSAERPKGSFSTLEIQRTEQGDSAMYLCASSLPTADEKLFFGSGTQLSVL.

The chain uses TRBV7-2 and TRBJ1-2; 7 bases line up with TRBD1. V lost 3 bases and J lost 2; bases outside the gene matches: 6. The CDR3 is made up of 15 amino acids. Germline V gene lookup returns CDR1 SGHTA and CDR2 FQGNSA. The CDR3 DNA follows: TGTGCCAGCAGCTTGGGGCCAGGGGGGAACTATGGCTACACCTTC. Residues: CASSLGPGGNYGYTF.

The sample holds a few counts of this clonotype. DNA for the CDR3: TGTGCCAGCAGCTTAGTCGCAGGGGACTATGGCTACACCTTC. Translating gives CASSLVAGDYGYTF. V usage is TRBV7-2 and J usage is TRBJ1-2; TRBD1 might be the D (6 bases). This CDR3 comprises 14 residues. Germline V gene sequence: CDR1 SGHTA, CDR2 FQGNSA. The ends were cut back, 1 base at V and 3 bases at J, with 9 bases in the middle.

This chain connects TRBV4-1 to TRBJ1-4; D remains unclear. The germline V gene has CDR1 MGHRA and CDR2 YSYEKL. The V end was cut by 11 bases, the J end by 8 bases, with 18 bases between. The CDR3 runs 13 residues. Written as DNA, the CDR3 is TGCGCCGGGTCGGACCCGAACGACGAAAAACTGTTTTTT. The encoded protein is CAGSDPNDEKLFF.

This clonotype was detected ten times or more. The rearrangement uses TRBV7-2 and TRBJ1-3; 8 nucleotides agree with TRBD1. This CDR3 has 15 residues. Losses at the gene ends were 3 bases for V and 4 bases for J; bases not matched to a gene: 5. Germline loops: CDR1 SGHTA, CDR2 FQGNSA. CDR3 nucleotide sequence: TGTGCCAGCAGCTTCGGACAGGGCTTCGGAAACACCATATATTTT. This codes for CASSFGQGFGNTIYF.

This clonotype was seen at least ten times. This chain uses TRBV6-1 with TRBJ2-5; the match to TRBD2 covers 9 bases. This CDR3 spans 15 amino acids. CDR1 is MNHNS and CDR2 is SASEGT in the germline V gene. V was clipped by 1 base and J by 2 bases; unmatched bases: 2. CDR3 in DNA: TGTGCCAGCAGTGAAGGCGCGGGGGGGCAAGAGACCCAGTACTTC. Translation gives CASSEGAGGQETQYF.

In this sample, this clonotype turned up a few times. V is TRBV7-2 and J is TRBJ2-2, with 9 bases identical to TRBD1. CDR1 is SGHTA and CDR2 is FQGNSA in the germline V gene. CDR3 size: 13 residues. Trimming at V came to 8 bases and at J to 4 bases, leaving 2 bases not matched to a gene. Here the CDR3 DNA reads TGTGCCAGCCGACAGGGGGTCACCGGGGAGCTGTTTTTT. This translates into CASRQGVTGELFF.

This clonotype was counted only a few times. The V call is TRBV12-3 or TRBV12-4, the J call TRBJ1-2, with D hard to call. V was clipped by 4 bases and J by 5 bases, with 11 bases between them. The CDR3 is made up of 13 amino acids. Written as DNA, the CDR3 is TGTGCCAGCAGTTCCGCAGGAGTATATGGCTACACCTTC. Protein product: CASSSAGVYGYTF.

This rearrangement joins TRBV4-1 to TRBJ2-7; 9 nucleotides agree with TRBD2. J gave up 6 bases and V 0 bases, and 9 bases lay outside the gene matches. Per germline, CDR1 MGHRA and CDR2 YSYEKL. The CDR3 totals 16 residues. CDR3 coding DNA: TGCGCCAGCAGCCAAGATTTGCGGGGGGGCTCCACCGAGCAGTACTTC. Translating it yields CASSQDLRGGSTEQYF.